This TCR beta chain is from a study of cytomegalovirus exposure and HLA in healthy donors. General study findings and limits: As was reported, the classifier diagnosed cytomegalovirus status with high specificity and sensitivity.

This CDR3 has 14 amino acids. V shed 0 bases and J 3 bases; nucleotides not matched to a gene: 2. Germline assignment: CDR1 ENHRY and CDR2 SYGVKD. This clone was detected once. Antigen specificity is unknown. Different DNA sequences within this sample yield the same CDR3. The study ran its PCR with 60 Vbeta and 13 Jbeta primers. The data were produced by immunoSEQ multiplex PCR, yet TCRdb's version contains in-frame clones alone and is incomplete. The repertoire holds about 170,000 clones, with roughly 79% as singletons. The source of this sequence is a woman aged 25 to 39 in good health and CMV-seropositive. The J gene is TRBJ2-7, the V gene TRBV10-3; 7 bases map to TRBD1. Sequences were obtained from PBMCs. In DNA form, the CDR3 reads TGTGCCATCAGTGAGTCTACAGGGGTCTACGAGCAGTACTTC. Translation gives CAISESTGVYEQYF.